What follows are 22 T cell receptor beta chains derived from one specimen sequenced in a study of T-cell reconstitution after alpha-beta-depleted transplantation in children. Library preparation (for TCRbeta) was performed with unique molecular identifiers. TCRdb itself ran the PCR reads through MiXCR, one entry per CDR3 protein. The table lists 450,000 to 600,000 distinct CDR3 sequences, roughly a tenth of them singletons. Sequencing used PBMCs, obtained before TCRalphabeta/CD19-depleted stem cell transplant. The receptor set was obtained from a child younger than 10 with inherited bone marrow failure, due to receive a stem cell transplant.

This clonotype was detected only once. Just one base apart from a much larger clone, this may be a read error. The CDR3 region is CAIRRGVRYEQYF. The CDR3 DNA is TGTGCCATCAGACGTGGGGTTAGGTACGAGCAGTACTTC. The J gene is TRBJ2-7, the V gene TRBV10-3, with D uncertain. There are 13 residues in the CDR3. CDR1 is ENHRY and CDR2 is SYGVKD in the germline V gene. Trimming removed 6 bases at V and 4 bases at J, with 13 bases between.

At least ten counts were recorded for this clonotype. The DNA for the CDR3 is TGTGCCAGCAGCTCCCCGTGGGGGGAGCAGTACTTC. This sequence encodes CASSSPWGEQYF. The chain couples TRBV7-9 to TRBJ2-7, with D perhaps TRBD1 or TRBD2 (5 bases each). Germline CDR1 is SEHNR and CDR2 is FQNEAQ (reference sequence). The CDR3 covers 12 residues. V was clipped by 4 bases and J by 7 bases, with 11 bases between them.

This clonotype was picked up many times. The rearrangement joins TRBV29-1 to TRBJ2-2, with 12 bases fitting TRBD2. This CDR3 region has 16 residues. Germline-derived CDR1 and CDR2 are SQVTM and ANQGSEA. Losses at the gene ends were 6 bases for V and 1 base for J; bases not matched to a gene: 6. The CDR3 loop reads CSVRTSGARNTGELFF. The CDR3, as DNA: TGCAGCGTCCGGACTAGCGGGGCTCGGAACACCGGGGAGCTGTTTTTT.

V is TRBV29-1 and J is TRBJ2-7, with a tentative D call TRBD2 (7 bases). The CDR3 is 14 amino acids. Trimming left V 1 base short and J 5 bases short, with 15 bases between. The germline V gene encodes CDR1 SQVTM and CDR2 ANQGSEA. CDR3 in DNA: TGCAGCGTTGAAGGGGGGGGCGCGCCGGACGAGCAGTACTTC. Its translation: CSVEGGGAPDEQYF.

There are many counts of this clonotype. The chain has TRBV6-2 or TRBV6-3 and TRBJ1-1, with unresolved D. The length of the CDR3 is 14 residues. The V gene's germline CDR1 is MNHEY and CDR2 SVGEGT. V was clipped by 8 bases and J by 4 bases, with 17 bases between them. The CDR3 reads CASYTGQRVTEAFF. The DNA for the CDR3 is TGTGCCAGCTACACGGGTCAAAGAGTCACTGAAGCTTTCTTT.

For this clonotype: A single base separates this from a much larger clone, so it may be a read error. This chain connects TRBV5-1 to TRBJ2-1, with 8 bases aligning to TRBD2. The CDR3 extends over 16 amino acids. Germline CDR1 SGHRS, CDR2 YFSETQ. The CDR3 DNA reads TGCGCCAGCAGCTTGCTAAGCGGGGGCTCCTACAATGACCAGTTCTTC. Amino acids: CASSLLSGGSYNDQFF. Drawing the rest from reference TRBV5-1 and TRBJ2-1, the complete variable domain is KAGVTQTPRYLIKTRGQQVTLSCSPISGHRSVSWYQQTPGQGLQFLFEYFSETQRNKGNFPGRFSGRQFSNSRSEMNVSTLELGDSALYLCASSLLSGGSYNDQFFGPGTRLTVL.

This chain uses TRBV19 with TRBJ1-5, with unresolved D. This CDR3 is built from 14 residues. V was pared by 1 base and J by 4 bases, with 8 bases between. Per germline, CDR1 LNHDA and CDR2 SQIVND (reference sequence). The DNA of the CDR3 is TGTGCCAGTAGTATAGGGGGAGAGAATCAGCCCCAGCATTTT. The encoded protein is CASSIGGENQPQHF.

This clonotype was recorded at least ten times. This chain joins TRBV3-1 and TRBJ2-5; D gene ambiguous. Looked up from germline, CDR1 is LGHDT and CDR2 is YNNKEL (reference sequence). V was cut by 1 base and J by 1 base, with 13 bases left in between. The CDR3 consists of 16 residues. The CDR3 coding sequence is TGTGCCAGCAGCCAAGGATACGGACGGTCCCAAGAGACCCAGTACTTC. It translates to CASSQGYGRSQETQYF.

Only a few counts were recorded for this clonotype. The CDR3 is CASSVGLAQHF. As DNA, the CDR3 is TGTGCCAGTAGTGTGGGACTGGCCCAGCATTTT. The J gene is TRBJ1-5, the V gene TRBV19, with D possibly TRBD1 on 5 matching bases. V gave up 5 bases and J gave up 11 bases, with 10 bases separating them. The CDR3 extends over 11 amino acids. The germline V gene has CDR1 LNHDA and CDR2 SQIVND (reference sequence).

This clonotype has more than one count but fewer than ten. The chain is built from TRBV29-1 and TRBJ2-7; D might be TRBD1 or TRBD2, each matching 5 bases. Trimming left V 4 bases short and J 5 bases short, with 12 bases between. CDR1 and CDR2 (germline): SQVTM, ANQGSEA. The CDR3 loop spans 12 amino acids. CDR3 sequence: CSVAGTTDEQYF. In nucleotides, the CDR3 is TGCAGCGTTGCCGGGACCACGGACGAGCAGTACTTC.

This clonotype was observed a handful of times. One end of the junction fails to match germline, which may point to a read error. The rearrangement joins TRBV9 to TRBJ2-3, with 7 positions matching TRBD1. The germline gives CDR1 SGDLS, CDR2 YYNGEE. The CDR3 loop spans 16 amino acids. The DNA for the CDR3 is TGTGCTAGCAGCGTAGGTTCTGGACAGGGCACAGATACGCAGTATTTT. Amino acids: CASSVGSGQGTDTQYF. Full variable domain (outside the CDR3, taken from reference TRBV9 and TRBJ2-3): DSGVTQTPKHLITATGQRVTLRCSPRSGDLSVYWYQQSLDQGLQFLIQYYNGEERAKGNILERFSAQQFPDLHSELNLSSLELGDSALYFCASSVGSGQGTDTQYFGPGTRLTVL.

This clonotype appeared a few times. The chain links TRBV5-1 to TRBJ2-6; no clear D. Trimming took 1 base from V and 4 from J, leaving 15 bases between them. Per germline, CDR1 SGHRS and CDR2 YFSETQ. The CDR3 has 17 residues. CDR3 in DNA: TGCGCCAGCAGCTTGCTCCCGGGCCATCAGGGGGCCAACGTCCTGACTTTC. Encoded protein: CASSLLPGHQGANVLTF.

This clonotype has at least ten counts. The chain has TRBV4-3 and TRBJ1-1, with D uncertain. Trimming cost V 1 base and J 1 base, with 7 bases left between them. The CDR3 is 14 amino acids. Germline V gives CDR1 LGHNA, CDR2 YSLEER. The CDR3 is CASSQGIGNTEAFF. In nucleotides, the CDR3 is TGCGCCAGCAGCCAAGGAATAGGGAACACTGAAGCTTTCTTT.

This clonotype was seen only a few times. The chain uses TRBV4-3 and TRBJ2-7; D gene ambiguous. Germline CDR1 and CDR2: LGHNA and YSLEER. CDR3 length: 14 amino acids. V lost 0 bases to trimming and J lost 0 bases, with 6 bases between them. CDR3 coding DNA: TGCGCCAGCAGCCAAGAGTGGGGCTCCTACGAGCAGTACTTC. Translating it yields CASSQEWGSYEQYF.

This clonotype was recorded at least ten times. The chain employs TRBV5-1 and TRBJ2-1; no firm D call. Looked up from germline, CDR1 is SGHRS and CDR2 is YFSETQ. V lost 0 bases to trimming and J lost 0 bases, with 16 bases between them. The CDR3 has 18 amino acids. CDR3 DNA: TGCGCCAGCAGCTTGGTTTTGTCGGGTCGACACTCCTACAATGAGCAGTTCTTC. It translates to CASSLVLSGRHSYNEQFF.

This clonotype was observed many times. This chain's CDR3 is CASSLEAAAHTEAFF. Written as DNA, the CDR3 is TGCGCCAGCAGCTTGGAGGCAGCAGCCCACACTGAAGCTTTCTTT. This chain joins TRBV5-1 and TRBJ1-1; the D is unclear. The CDR3 runs 15 residues. Trimming took 0 bases from V and 3 from J, leaving 12 bases between them. Looked up from germline, CDR1 is SGHRS and CDR2 is YFSETQ.

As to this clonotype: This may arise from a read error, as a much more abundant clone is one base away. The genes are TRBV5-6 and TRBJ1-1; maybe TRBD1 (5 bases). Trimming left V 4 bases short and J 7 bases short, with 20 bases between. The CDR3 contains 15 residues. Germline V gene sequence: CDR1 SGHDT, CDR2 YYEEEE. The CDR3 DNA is TGTGCCAGCAGCCCCCGAGGGTGGGGCGTCGGTGAAGCTTTCTTT. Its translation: CASSPRGWGVGEAFF.

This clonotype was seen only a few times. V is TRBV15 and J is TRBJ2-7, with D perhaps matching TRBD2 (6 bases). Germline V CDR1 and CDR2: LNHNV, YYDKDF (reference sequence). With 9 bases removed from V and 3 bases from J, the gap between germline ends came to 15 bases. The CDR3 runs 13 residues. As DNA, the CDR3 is TGTGCCACAAAGGCGGACTACAACTACGAGCAGTACTTC. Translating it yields CATKADYNYEQYF.

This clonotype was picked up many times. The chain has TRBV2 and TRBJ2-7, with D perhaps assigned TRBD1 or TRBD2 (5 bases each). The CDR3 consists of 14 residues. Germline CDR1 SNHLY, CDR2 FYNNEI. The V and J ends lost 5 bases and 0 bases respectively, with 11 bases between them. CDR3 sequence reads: CASSWDPGSYEQYF. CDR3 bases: TGTGCCAGCAGTTGGGACCCGGGCTCCTACGAGCAGTACTTC.

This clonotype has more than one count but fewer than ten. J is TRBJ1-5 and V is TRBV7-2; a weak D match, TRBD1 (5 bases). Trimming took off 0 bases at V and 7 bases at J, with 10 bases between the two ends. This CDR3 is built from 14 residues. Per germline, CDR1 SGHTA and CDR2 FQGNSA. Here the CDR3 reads CASSLALWGQPQHF. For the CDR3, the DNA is TGTGCCAGCAGCTTAGCCCTGTGGGGCCAGCCCCAGCATTTT.

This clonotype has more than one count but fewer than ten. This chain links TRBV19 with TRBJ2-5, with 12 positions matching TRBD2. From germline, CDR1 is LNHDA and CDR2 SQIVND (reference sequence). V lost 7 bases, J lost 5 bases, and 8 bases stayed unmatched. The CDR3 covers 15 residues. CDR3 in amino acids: CASTKLAGGAETQYF. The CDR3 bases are TGTGCCAGTACCAAACTAGCGGGAGGCGCCGAGACCCAGTACTTC.

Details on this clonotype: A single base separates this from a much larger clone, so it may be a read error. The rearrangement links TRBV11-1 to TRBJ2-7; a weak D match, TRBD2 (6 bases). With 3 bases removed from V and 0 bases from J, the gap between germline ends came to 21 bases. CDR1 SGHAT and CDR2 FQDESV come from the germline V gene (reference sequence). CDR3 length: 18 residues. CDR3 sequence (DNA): TGTGCCAGCAGCTTTGTCTCGTGTGCCCTAGCGAGCTCCTACGAGCAGTACTTC. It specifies CASSFVSCALASSYEQYF.